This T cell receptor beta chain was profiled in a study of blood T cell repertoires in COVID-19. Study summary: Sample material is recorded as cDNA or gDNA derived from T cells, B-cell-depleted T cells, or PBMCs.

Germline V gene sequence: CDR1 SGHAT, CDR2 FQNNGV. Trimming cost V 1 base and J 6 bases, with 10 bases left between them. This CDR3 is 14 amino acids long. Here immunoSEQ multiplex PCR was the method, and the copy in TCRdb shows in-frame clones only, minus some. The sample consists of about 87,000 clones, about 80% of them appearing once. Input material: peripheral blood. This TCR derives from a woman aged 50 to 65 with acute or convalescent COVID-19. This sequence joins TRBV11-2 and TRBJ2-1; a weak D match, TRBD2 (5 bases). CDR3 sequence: CASSLVTRPNEQFF. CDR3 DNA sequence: TGTGCCAGCAGCTTAGTAACTAGACCCAATGAGCAGTTCTTC.